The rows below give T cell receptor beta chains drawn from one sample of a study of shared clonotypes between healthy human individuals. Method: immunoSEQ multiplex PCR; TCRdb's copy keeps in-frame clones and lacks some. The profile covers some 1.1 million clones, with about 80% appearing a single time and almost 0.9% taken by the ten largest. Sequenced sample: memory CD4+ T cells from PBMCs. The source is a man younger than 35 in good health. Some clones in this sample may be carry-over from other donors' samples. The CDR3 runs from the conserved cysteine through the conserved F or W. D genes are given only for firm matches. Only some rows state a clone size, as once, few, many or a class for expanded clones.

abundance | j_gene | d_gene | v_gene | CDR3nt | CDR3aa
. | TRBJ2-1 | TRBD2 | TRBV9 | TGTGCCAGCAGCAGAGCTAGCGGGAACTCCTACAATGAGCAGTTCTTC | CASSRASGNSYNEQFF
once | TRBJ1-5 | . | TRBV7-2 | TGTGCCAGCAGCTTAGGTAGGGGTAGGGGCAATCAGCCCCAGCATTTT | CASSLGRGRGNQPQHF
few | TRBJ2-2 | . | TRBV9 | TGTGCCAGCAGCGTAGATCCGAACACCGGGGAGCTGTTTTTT | CASSVDPNTGELFF
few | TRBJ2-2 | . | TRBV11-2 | TGTGCCAGCAGCCGTGACAGTTTCACCGGGGAGCTGTTTTTT | CASSRDSFTGELFF
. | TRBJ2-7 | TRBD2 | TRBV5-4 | TGTGCCAGCAGCTCGGGACTAGCGGGAGGGAGCTACGAGCAGTACTTC | CASSSGLAGGSYEQYF
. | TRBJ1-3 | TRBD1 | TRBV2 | TGTGCCAGCAGTGGGGTCAGGGGGGGAAACACCATATATTTT | CASSGVRGGNTIYF
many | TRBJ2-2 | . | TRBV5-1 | TGCGCCAGCAGCTTGGGGGCAGCGAACACCGGGGAGCTGTTTTTT | CASSLGAANTGELFF
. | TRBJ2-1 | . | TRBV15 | TGTGCCACCAGCAGAGTAGTAGGGGATTACAATGAGCAGTTCTTC | CATSRVVGDYNEQFF
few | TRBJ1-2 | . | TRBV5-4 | TGTGCCAGCAGCTTGAGACAGACCGGCGTCTATGGCTACACCTTC | CASSLRQTGVYGYTF
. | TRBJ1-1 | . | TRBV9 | TGTGCCAGCAGCGTAGTGGACATCCAAAACACTGAAGCTTTCTTT | CASSVVDIQNTEAFF
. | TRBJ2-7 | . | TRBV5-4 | TGTGCCAGCAGCCCTGACAGATTCTCCTACGAGCAGTACTTC | CASSPDRFSYEQYF
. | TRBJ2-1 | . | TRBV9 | TGTGCCAGCAGCGTTGGACCCAGCGAGAATGAGCAGTTCTTC | CASSVGPSENEQFF
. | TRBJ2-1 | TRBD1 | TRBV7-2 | TGTGCCAGCAGTCTGGACAGGGGGATTGTAAATGAGCAGTTCTTC | CASSLDRGIVNEQFF
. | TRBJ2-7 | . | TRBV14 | TGTGCCAGCAGCCCCCGTTGGTCCTACGAGCAGTACTTC | CASSPRWSYEQYF
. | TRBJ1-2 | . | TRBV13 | TGTGCCAGCAGCACCCCTGACCGGGCAGGCTACACCTTC | CASSTPDRAGYTF
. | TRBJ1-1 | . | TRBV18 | TGTGCCAGCTCACCGATTTATAAGGGGATGAACACTGAAGCTTTCTTT | CASSPIYKGMNTEAFF
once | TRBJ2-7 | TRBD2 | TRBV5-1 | TGCGCCAGCAGCTTTCTAGCGGGAGGGTCCTCCTACGAGCAGTACTTC | CASSFLAGGSSYEQYF
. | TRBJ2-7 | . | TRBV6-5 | TGTGCCAGCAGGTCCCGCAGGAGCTCCTACGAGCAGTACTTC | CASRSRRSSYEQYF
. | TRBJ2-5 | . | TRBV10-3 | TGTGCCGTGCGCCGTTGGGTCTCGGGCGGCCAAGAGACCCAGTACTTC | CAVRRWVSGGQETQYF
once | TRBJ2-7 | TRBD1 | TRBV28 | TGTGCCAGCAGTACGACAGGGCGACACGAGCAGTACTTC | CASSTTGRHEQYF
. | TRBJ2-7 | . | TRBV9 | TGTGCCAGCAGCGTAGGTCAGGATTGGACTACATCCTACGAGCAGTACTTC | CASSVGQDWTTSYEQYF
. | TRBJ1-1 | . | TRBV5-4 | TGTGCCAGCAGCTTGGGGGGGACACGGGCGTTAACTGAAGCTTTCTTT | CASSLGGTRALTEAFF
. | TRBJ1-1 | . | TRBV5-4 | TGTGCCAGCAGCACCGGACCGTCCACTGAAGCTTTCTTT | CASSTGPSTEAFF
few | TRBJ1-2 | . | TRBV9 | TGTGCCAGCAGCGCGTCCGTAGAGTATGGCTACACCTTC | CASSASVEYGYTF
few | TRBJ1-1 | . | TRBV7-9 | TGTGCCAGCAGCCCAACAGGGCACACTGAAGCTTTCTTT | CASSPTGHTEAFF
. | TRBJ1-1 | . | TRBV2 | TGTGCCAGCAGAGGGGACCAGTACACTGAAGCTTTCTTT | CASRGDQYTEAFF
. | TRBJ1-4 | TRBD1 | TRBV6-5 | TGTGCCAGCAGCCCAAGGACAGGGGTCGAAAAACTGTTTTTT | CASSPRTGVEKLFF
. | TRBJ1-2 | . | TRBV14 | TGTGCCAGCAGCCAACAGTATAACTATGGCTACACCTTC | CASSQQYNYGYTF
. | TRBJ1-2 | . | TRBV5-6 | TGTGCCAGCAGCCCGGGGGACTATGGCTACACCTTC | CASSPGDYGYTF
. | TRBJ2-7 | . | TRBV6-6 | TGTGCCAGCAGTCACTCGACTGGAACCTACGAGCAGTACTTC | CASSHSTGTYEQYF
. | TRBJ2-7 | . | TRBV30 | TGTGCCTGGAGTGGTAACTATGGACCCCCCTACGAGCAGTACTTC | CAWSGNYGPPYEQYF
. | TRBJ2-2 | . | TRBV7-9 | TGTGCCAGCAGCTTAGGGTACTTGAACACCGGGGAGCTGTTTTTT | CASSLGYLNTGELFF
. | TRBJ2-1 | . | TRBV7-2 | TGTGCCAGCAGCTCCCGGGAGAGGTCAGATTACGGTGAGCAGTTCTTC | CASSSRERSDYGEQFF
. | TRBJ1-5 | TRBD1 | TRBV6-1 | TGTGCCAGCAGTGAAGGGACGGTCAGGGGGCGGTATCAGCCCCAGCATTTT | CASSEGTVRGRYQPQHF
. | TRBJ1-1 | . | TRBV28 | TGTGCCAGCAGTTCTCCGGGCCTCCCGGCCCCCCCCCTAATCGATTTCTTT | CASSSPGLPAPPLIDFF
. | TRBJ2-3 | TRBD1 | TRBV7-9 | TGTGCCAGCAGCTCCGGACAGGGGACCAGAACAGATACGCAGTATTTT | CASSSGQGTRTDTQYF
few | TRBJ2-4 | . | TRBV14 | TGTGCCAGCAGCCCAAATCTTGGAAACATTCAGTACTTC | CASSPNLGNIQYF
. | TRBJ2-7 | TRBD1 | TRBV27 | TGTGCCAGCAGGCCGGGACAGTTGGTTGGCGTCTACGAGCAGTACTTC | CASRPGQLVGVYEQYF
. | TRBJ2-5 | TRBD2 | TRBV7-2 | TGTGCCAGCAGCCTCATGTGGGACCCGGGGGGGGAGACCCAGTACTTC | CASSLMWDPGGETQYF